This TCR beta chain originates from a study of T cell repertoires in ileal Crohn's disease. The CDR3 totals 18 residues. V lost 4 bases to trimming and J lost 5 bases, with 24 bases between them. Germline lookup yields CDR1 SGHTA and CDR2 FQGTGA. Profiling relied on immunoSEQ multiplex PCR, and the TCRdb table lists in-frame clones only, not all of them. The sample shows 6,500 to 9,500 clones, roughly 82% of them seen only once. This sequence originates from an adult with Crohn's disease. What was sequenced was ileal tissue. The J gene is TRBJ2-1, the V gene TRBV7-3, with D perhaps matching TRBD2 (6 bases). This CDR3 reads CASSSNPREHKVNNEQFF. In DNA, the CDR3 is TGTGCCAGCAGCTCCAACCCGCGGGAACACAAGGTTAACAATGAGCAGTTCTTC.